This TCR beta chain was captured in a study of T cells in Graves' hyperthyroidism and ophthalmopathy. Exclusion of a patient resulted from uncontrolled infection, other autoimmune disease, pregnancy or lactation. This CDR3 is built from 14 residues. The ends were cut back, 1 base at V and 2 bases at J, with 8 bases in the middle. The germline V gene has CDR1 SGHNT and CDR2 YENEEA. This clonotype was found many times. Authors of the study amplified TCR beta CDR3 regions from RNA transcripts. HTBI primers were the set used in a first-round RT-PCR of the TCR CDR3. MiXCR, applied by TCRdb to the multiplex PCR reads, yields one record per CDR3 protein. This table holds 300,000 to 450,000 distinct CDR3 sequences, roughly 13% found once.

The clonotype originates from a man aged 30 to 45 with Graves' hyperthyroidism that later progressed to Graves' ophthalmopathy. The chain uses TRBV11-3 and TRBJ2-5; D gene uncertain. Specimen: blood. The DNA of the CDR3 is TGTGCCAGCAGCTTAGCCGCATTACAAGAGACCCAGTACTTC. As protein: CASSLAALQETQYF.